This T cell receptor beta chain originates from a study of blood T cell repertoires in COVID-19. For the study at large: Acute and convalescent COVID-19 specimens originated in the United States, Italy and Spain. PBMCs, B-cell-depleted T cells, or T cells provided the cDNA or gDNA that made up the material.

Everyone who took part was roughly 18 to 95 years old, and they came from over 20 US areas. Original analysis: Cell counts per sample came from amplifying reference gene primers. This table comes from immunoSEQ multiplex PCR, and its TCRdb copy is limited to in-frame clones, with some not included. V, J and clone size are those of that table, while D and trimming were read from the DNA. Of around 150,000 clones in the sample, about four fifths were seen once. There are 14 residues in the CDR3. Trimming cost V 2 bases and J 7 bases; bases outside gene matches: 2. The germline gives CDR1 SEHNR, CDR2 FQNEAQ (reference sequence).

V gene TRBV7-9 combines with J gene TRBJ1-6, with 7 bases fitting TRBD1. The TCR was taken from a woman aged 45-60 years with acute COVID-19. The sample taken for sequencing was PBMCs or T cells enriched from blood (not recorded which). As DNA, the CDR3 is TGTGCCAGCAGCTTAAGGGGGCGGAATTCACCCCTCCACTTT. Translated: CASSLRGRNSPLHF.